The 2 T cell receptor beta chains in this list originate from one sample, sequenced in a study of cytomegalovirus exposure and HLA in healthy donors (dated by TCRdb to 2017 to 2019). To prepare the library, the immunoSEQ multiplex PCR assay was applied. For the multiplex PCR, a mixture combining 60 forward primers for TCR Vbeta segments and 13 reverse primers for TCR Jbeta segments was used. TCRdb limited this immuneACCESS table to in-frame rearrangements with V and J called. A share of clones is missing; checked studies link under half to unresolved V genes, and the rest is unexplained. This sample has around 150,000 clones in its table, and around 77% of those were observed once. Nearly 5% of the sample is taken by the ten largest. The specimen was PBMCs. These receptors were collected from a woman in her forties or fifties in good health and CMV-seronegative.

Only one count was recorded for this clone. This sequence joins TRBV1 and TRBJ1-4. TRBV1 is given as a pseudogene. The CDR3 consists of 18 residues. CDR3 amino acids: CTSSQGVKVGGRGEKLFF. CDR3 in DNA: TGCACCAGCAGCCAAGGAGTGAAGGTCGGGGGGCGGGGGGAAAAACTGTTTTTT.

This chain links TRBV7-2 with TRBJ1-2, with D perhaps TRBD1 (6 bases). Germline V gene lookup returns CDR1 SGHTA and CDR2 FQGNSA. This CDR3 is 13 amino acids long. Trimming took 4 bases from V and 13 from J, leaving 19 bases between them. The DNA of the CDR3 is TGTGCCAGCAGCTCCCCACAGGGTGCTACTTGCACCTTC. Translation gives CASSSPQGATCTF.